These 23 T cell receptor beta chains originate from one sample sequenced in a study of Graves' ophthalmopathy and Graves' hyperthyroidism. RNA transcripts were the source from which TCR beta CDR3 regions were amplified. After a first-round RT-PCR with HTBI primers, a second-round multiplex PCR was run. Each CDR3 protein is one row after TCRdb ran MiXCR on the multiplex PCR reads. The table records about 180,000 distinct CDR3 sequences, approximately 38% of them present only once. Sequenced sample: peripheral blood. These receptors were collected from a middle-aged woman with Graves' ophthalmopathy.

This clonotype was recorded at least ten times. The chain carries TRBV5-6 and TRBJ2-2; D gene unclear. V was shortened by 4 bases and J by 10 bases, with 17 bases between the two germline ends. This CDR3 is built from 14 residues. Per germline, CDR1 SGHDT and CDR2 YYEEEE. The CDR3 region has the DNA TGTGCCAGCAGCCAGCTTGGATTAGTAACGGAGCTGTTTTTT. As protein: CASSQLGLVTELFF. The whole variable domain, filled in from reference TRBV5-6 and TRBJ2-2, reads DAGVTQSPTHLIKTRGQQVTLRCSPKSGHDTVSWYQQALGQGPQFIFQYYEEEERQRGNFPDRFSGHQFPNYSSELNVNALLLGDSALYLCASSQLGLVTELFFGEGSRLTVL.

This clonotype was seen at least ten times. CDR3 protein: CASSQSREGYEQYF. CDR3 DNA: TGTGCCAGCAGCCAGTCGAGGGAGGGGTACGAGCAGTACTTC. The chain is built from TRBV7-9 and TRBJ2-7; the match to TRBD2 covers 7 bases. The J segment lost 4 bases and the V segment lost 5 bases, leaving 8 bases of the junction unmatched. Germline V gene lookup returns CDR1 SEHNR and CDR2 FQNEAQ (reference sequence). The CDR3 consists of 14 residues. Based on the CDR3 plus reference TRBV7-9 and TRBJ2-7, the full variable domain is DTGVSQNPRHKITKRGQNVTFRCDPISEHNRLYWYRQTLGQGPEFLTYFQNEAQLEKSRLLSDRFSAERPKGSFSTLEIQRTEQGDSAMYLCASSQSREGYEQYFGPGTRLTVT.

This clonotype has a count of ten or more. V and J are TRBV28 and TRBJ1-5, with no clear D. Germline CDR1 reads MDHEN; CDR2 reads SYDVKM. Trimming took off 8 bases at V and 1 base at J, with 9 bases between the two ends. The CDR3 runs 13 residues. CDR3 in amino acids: CASRVESNQPQHF. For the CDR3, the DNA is TGTGCCAGCCGAGTGGAGAGCAATCAGCCCCAGCATTTT.

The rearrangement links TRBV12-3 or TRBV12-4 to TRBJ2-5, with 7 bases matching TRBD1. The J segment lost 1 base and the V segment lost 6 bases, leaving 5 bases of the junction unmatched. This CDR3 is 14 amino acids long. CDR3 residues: CASRGWDSQETQYF. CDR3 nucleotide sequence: TGTGCCAGCAGGGGATGGGACAGCCAAGAGACCCAGTACTTC.

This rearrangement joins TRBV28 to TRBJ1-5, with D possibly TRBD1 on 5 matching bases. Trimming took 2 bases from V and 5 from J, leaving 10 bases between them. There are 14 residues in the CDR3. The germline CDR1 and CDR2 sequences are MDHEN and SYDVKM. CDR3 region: CASSLAAGHQPQHF. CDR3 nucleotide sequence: TGTGCCAGCAGTTTAGCGGCAGGGCATCAGCCCCAGCATTTT.

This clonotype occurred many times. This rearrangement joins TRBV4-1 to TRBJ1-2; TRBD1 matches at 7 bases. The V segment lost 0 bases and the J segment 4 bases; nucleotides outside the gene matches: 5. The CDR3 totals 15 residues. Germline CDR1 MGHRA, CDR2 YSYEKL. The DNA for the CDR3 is TGCGCCAGCAGCCAAGACGGGACAGTCTTCTATGGCTACACCTTC. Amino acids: CASSQDGTVFYGYTF.

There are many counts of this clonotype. Here the CDR3 DNA reads TGTGCCAGCAGCGTAAGGGGAGGGCTAAACACCGGGGAGCTGTTTTTT. This gives the protein CASSVRGGLNTGELFF. This chain joins TRBV9 and TRBJ2-2; 7 bases line up with TRBD2. Germline V gene sequence: CDR1 SGDLS, CDR2 YYNGEE. The CDR3 runs to 16 residues. After removal of 1 base from V and 2 bases from J, the junction contained 5 bases not matched to a gene. The entire variable domain, with the rest obtained from reference TRBV9 and TRBJ2-2, is as follows: DSGVTQTPKHLITATGQRVTLRCSPRSGDLSVYWYQQSLDQGLQFLIQYYNGEERAKGNILERFSAQQFPDLHSELNLSSLELGDSALYFCASSVRGGLNTGELFFGEGSRLTVL.

Here the CDR3 reads CASSFGVNWGTEAFF. CDR3 nucleotides: TGTGCCAGCAGTTTTGGGGTTAATTGGGGCACTGAAGCTTTCTTT. The chain combines TRBV12-3 or TRBV12-4 with TRBJ1-1; no firm D call. This CDR3 contains 15 residues. V shed 3 bases and J shed 4 bases, with 15 bases lying between them.

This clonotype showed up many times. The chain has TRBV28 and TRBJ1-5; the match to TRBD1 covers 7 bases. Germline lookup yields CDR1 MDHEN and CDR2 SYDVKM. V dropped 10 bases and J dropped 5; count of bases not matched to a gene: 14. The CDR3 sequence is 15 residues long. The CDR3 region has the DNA TGTGCCACTGCCCCGGGACAGAACACATATCAGCCCCAGCATTTT. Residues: CATAPGQNTYQPQHF.

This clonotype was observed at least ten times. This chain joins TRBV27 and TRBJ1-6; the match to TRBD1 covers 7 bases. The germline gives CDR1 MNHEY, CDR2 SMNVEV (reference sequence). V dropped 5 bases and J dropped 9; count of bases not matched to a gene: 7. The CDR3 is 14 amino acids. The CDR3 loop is CASSGGTATSPLHF. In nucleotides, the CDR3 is TGTGCCAGCAGTGGGGGGACAGCGACTTCACCCCTCCACTTT.

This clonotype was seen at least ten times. The CDR3 coding sequence is TGTGCCAGCAGCCCTCGGGGACAGGGGAGAGAGCAGTACTTC. Translating gives CASSPRGQGREQYF. The chain couples TRBV28 to TRBJ2-7; 10 positions match TRBD1. Germline values: CDR1 MDHEN, CDR2 SYDVKM. The V and J ends lost 6 bases and 7 bases, in that order; junction bases with no gene match: 9. The CDR3 has 14 residues. The full variable domain, its missing parts supplied by reference TRBV28 and TRBJ2-7, is DVKVTQSSRYLVKRTGEKVFLECVQDMDHENMFWYRQDPGLGLRLIYFSYDVKMKEKGDIPEGYSVSREKKERFSLILESASTNQTSMYLCASSPRGQGREQYFGPGTRLTVT.

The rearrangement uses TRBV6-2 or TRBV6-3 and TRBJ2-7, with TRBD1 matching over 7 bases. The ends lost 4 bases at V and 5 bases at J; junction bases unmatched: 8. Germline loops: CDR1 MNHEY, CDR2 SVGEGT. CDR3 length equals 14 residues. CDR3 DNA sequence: TGTGCCAGCAGTTCGGTCAGGGGGAACGACGAGCAGTACTTC. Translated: CASSSVRGNDEQYF.

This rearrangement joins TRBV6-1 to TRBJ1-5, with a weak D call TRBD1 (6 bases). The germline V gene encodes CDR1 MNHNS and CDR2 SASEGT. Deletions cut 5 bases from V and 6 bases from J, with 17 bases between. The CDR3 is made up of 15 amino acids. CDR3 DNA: TGTGCCAGCAGTCCTATAGGGGGGCTCGGTCAGCCCCAGCATTTT. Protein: CASSPIGGLGQPQHF.

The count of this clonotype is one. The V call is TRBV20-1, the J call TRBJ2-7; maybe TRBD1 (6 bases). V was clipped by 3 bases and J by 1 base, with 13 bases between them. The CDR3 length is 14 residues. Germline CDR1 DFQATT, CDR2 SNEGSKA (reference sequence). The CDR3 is CSAREDSLSYEQYF. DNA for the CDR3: TGCAGTGCTAGGGAGGACAGCCTTTCCTACGAGCAGTACTTC.

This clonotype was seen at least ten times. The DNA of the CDR3 is TGTGCCAGCAGTGAGGTTAGGGCAGGGAGTCAGCCCCAGCATTTT. As protein: CASSEVRAGSQPQHF. The V call is TRBV2, the J call TRBJ1-5; D perhaps matches TRBD1 (5 bases). Trimming removed 3 bases at V and 6 bases at J, with 15 bases between. CDR1 and CDR2 (germline): SNHLY, FYNNEI. This CDR3 is 15 amino acids long.

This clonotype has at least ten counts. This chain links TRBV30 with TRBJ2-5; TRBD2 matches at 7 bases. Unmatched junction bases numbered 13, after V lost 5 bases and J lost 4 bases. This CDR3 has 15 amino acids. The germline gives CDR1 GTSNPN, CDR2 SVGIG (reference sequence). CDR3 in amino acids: CAWGGLGGQRETQYF. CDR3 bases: TGTGCCTGGGGGGGATTGGGAGGGCAAAGAGAGACCCAGTACTTC. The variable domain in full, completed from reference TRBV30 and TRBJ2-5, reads SQTIHQWPATLVQPVGSPLSLECTVEGTSNPNLYWYRQAAGRGLQLLFYSVGIGQISSEVPQNLSASRPQDRQFILSSKKLLLSDSGFYLCAWGGLGGQRETQYFGPGTRLLVL.

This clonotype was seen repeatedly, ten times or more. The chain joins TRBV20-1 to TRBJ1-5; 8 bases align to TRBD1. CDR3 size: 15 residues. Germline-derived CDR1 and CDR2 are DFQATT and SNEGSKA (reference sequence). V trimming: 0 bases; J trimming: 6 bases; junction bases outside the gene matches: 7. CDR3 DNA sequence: TGCAGTGCTAGAGATCATGTTACAGGGGGTCAGCCCCAGCATTTT. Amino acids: CSARDHVTGGQPQHF.

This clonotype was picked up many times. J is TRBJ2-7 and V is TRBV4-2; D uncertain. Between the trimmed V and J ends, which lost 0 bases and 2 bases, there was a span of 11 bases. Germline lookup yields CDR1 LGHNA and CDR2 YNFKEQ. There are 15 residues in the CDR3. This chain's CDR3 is CASSQDVATTYEQYF. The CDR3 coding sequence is TGTGCCAGCAGCCAAGATGTCGCGACAACCTACGAGCAGTACTTC.

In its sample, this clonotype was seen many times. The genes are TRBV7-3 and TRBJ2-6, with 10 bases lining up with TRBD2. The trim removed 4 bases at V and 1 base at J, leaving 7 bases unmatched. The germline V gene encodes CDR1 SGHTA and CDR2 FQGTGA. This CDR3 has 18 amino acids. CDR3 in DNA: TGTGCCAGCAGCTGGGCTAGCGGGGGTTCGTCTGGGGCCAACGTCCTGACTTTC. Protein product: CASSWASGGSSGANVLTF.

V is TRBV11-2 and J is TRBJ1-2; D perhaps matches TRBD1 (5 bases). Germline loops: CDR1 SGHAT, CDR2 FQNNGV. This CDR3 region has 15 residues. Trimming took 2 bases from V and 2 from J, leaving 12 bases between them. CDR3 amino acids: CASSLYGGDNYGYTF. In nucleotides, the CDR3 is TGTGCCAGCAGCTTATATGGGGGAGACAACTATGGCTACACCTTC.

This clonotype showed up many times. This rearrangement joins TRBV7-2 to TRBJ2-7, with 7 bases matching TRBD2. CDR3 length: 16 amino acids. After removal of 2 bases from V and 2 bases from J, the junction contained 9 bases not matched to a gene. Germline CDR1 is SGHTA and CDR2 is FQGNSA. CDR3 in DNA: TGTGCCAGCAGCTTAATCGCTAGCGGAAACGCCTACGAGCAGTACTTC. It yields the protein CASSLIASGNAYEQYF.

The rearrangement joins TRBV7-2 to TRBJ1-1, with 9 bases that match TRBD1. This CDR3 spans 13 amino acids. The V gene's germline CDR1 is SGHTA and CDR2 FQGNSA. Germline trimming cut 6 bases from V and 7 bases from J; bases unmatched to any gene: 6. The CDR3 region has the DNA TGTGCCAGCAGACTCACAGGGGGCAGTGAAGCTTTCTTT. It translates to CASRLTGGSEAFF. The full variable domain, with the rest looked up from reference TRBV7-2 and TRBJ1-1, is GAGVSQSPSNKVTEKGKDVELRCDPISGHTALYWYRQSLGQGLEFLIYFQGNSAPDKSGLPSDRFSAERTGGSVSTLTIQRTQQEDSAVYLCASRLTGGSEAFFGQGTRLTVV.

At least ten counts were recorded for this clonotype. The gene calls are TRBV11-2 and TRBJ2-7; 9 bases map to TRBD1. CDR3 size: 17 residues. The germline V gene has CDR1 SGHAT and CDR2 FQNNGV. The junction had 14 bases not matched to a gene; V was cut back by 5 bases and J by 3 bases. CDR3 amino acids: CASSLDSSGTGLYEQYF. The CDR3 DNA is TGTGCCAGCAGCCTGGACTCTTCCGGGACAGGGCTCTACGAGCAGTACTTC. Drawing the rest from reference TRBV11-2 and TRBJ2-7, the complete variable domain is EAGVAQSPRYKIIEKRQSVAFWCNPISGHATLYWYQQILGQGPKLLIQFQNNGVVDDSQLPKDRFSAERLKGVDSTLKIQPAKLEDSAVYLCASSLDSSGTGLYEQYFGPGTRLTVT.